Each of the 5 T cell receptor beta chains below was sequenced from the same sample in a study of blood T cell repertoires in COVID-19. TCRdb keeps only in-frame clones here, not all; method: immunoSEQ multiplex PCR. The sample contains about 160,000 clones, approximately 80% of which appear only once. Sequencing was carried out using peripheral blood. The receptors originated from a woman at least 80 years old with active or convalescent COVID-19.

This chain uses TRBV7-2 with TRBJ1-4, with 7 nucleotides matching TRBD1. The V gene's germline CDR1 is SGHTA and CDR2 FQGNSA. Trimming at V came to 4 bases and at J to 8 bases, leaving 4 bases not matched to a gene. The CDR3 sequence is 13 residues long. For the CDR3, the DNA is TGTGCCAGCAGCTACCTACAGGGGGAAAAACTGTTTTTT. It specifies CASSYLQGEKLFF.

The chain employs TRBV19 and TRBJ2-7; D is perhaps TRBD1 (6 bases). Trimming pared 10 bases from V and 2 bases from J, leaving 9 bases between. Germline values: CDR1 LNHDA, CDR2 SQIVND (reference sequence). This CDR3 has 11 amino acids. In nucleotides, the CDR3 is TGTGCCACCGGACAGACCTACGAGCAGTACTTC. Its translation is CATGQTYEQYF. The whole variable domain, filled in from reference TRBV19 and TRBJ2-7, reads DGGITQSPKYLFRKEGQNVTLSCEQNLNHDAMYWYRQDPGQGLRLIYYSQIVNDFQKGDIAEGYSVSREKKESFPLTVTSAQKNPTAFYLCATGQTYEQYFGPGTRLTVT.

V is TRBV2 and J is TRBJ1-5, with D unresolved. Germline values: CDR1 SNHLY, CDR2 FYNNEI. This CDR3 has 13 amino acids. V was pared by 8 bases and J by 4 bases, with 12 bases between. The CDR3 nucleotides read TGTGCCAGCTGCCAGGCAGTTAATCAGCCCCAGCATTTT. Translation gives CASCQAVNQPQHF.

This clone was picked up a small number of times. This chain uses TRBV7-9 with TRBJ1-3, with TRBD1 matching 7 bases. The CDR3 is 16 residues long. The J segment lost 4 bases and the V segment lost 2 bases, leaving 8 bases of the junction unmatched. Germline CDR1 reads SEHNR; CDR2 reads FQNEAQ (reference sequence). CDR3 in amino acids: CASSLQGGAVGNTIYF. CDR3 sequence (DNA): TGTGCCAGCAGCTTACAGGGGGGAGCGGTAGGAAACACCATATATTTT.

For the CDR3, the DNA is TGTGCTAGTGGTCCAGCGACAGGGCCCTCTGGAAACACCATATATTTT. This sequence encodes CASGPATGPSGNTIYF. This chain connects TRBV12-5 to TRBJ1-3, with 7 bases fitting TRBD1. Germline V gene sequence: CDR1 LGHNT, CDR2 FRNRAP. CDR3 length equals 16 residues. V lost 5 bases, J lost 0 bases, and 7 bases stayed unmatched.